This T cell receptor (beta chain) was captured in a study of cytomegalovirus exposure and HLA in healthy donors. On the study more broadly: When 398 donors were genotyped, roughly 82% of them were found to fall in the Caucasian-associated ancestry cluster.

The PCR used 60 Vbeta and 13 Jbeta primers. Profiled with immunoSEQ multiplex PCR; TCRdb holds only in-frame clones, not every one. The table records more than 100,000 clones, approximately 10% of them present only once. Notes on this clone: Its antigen is not identified.

Regarding the study as a whole: Most of the CMV-associated TCR beta chains (in a later analysis) appeared to be HLA-restricted. More than 150 TCR beta chains were listed as cytomegalovirus-associated.

The V end lost 0 bases, the J end lost 11 bases, and 20 bases lay between the germline ends. The CDR3 is 15 amino acids. CDR1 is SGHDN and CDR2 is FVKESK in the germline V gene. The sample comprised PBMCs. The chain links TRBV14 to TRBJ2-7, with TRBD2 as a possible D gene (6 bases). The sequence was obtained from a woman in her thirties or forties in good health and CMV-seropositive. CDR3 nucleotide sequence: TGTGCCAGCAGCCAAGATCCGTTTTCTGGGCGGGGCAAGTACTTC. Translation gives CASSQDPFSGRGKYF. Based on the CDR3 plus reference TRBV14 and TRBJ2-7, the full variable domain is EAGVTQFPSHSVIEKGQTVTLRCDPISGHDNLYWYRRVMGKEIKFLLHFVKESKQDESGMPNNRFLAERTGGTYSTLKVQPAELEDSGVYFCASSQDPFSGRGKYFGPGTRLTVT.